This passage covers 10 T cell receptor beta chains from one sample sequenced in a study of blood T cell repertoires in COVID-19. The protocol was immunoSEQ multiplex PCR, while the TCRdb copy is restricted to in-frame clones and leaves out a portion. The table records 45,000 to 55,000 clones, roughly 90% of them present only once. Source material: peripheral blood. Receptors originate from a human donor in a cohort sampled during active COVID-19.

The chain is built from TRBV30 and TRBJ2-7; D is uncertain. Per the germline V gene, CDR1 is GTSNPN and CDR2 is SVGIG (reference sequence). The CDR3 length is 13 residues. The ends were cut back, 2 bases at V and 3 bases at J, with 11 bases in the middle. The CDR3 region is CAWSPENIYEQYF. The CDR3 DNA reads TGTGCCTGGAGTCCGGAGAATATCTACGAGCAGTACTTC.

The J gene is TRBJ2-1, the V gene TRBV7-8, with 7 bases matching TRBD2. The V gene end was trimmed by 1 base and the J gene end by 0 bases; junction bases not matched to a gene: 3. Germline lookup yields CDR1 SGHVS and CDR2 FQNEAQ. The CDR3 totals 16 residues. The CDR3 spells CASSLVSGASYNEQFF. DNA of the CDR3: TGTGCCAGCAGCTTAGTGAGCGGGGCCTCCTACAATGAGCAGTTCTTC.

The chain recombines TRBV6-2 or TRBV6-3 with TRBJ1-1, with TRBD1 identical over 11 bases. Germline values: CDR1 MNHEY, CDR2 SVGEGT. The CDR3 has 15 residues. The junction had 3 bases not matched to a gene; V was cut back by 2 bases and J by 4 bases. The CDR3 protein is CASSYAGTGGTEAFF. The CDR3 DNA reads as TGTGCCAGCAGTTACGCCGGGACAGGGGGCACTGAAGCTTTCTTT.

The table lists this clone with a count of one. The chain recombines TRBV3-1 (or the pseudogene TRBV3-2) with TRBJ2-2, with 7 bases identical to TRBD1. The CDR3 has 16 residues. Germline CDR1 and CDR2: LGHDT and YNNKEL (reference sequence). The V segment lost 0 bases and the J segment 2 bases; nucleotides outside the gene matches: 3. The CDR3 DNA sequence: TGTGCCAGCAGCCAAGAAGGACAGGCAAACACCGGGGAGCTGTTTTTT. Translating gives CASSQEGQANTGELFF.

The chain has TRBV28 and TRBJ2-5, with D perhaps TRBD1 (5 bases). V was clipped by 3 bases and J by 3 bases, with 8 bases between them. The CDR3 covers 13 residues. Per the germline V gene, CDR1 is MDHEN and CDR2 is SYDVKM. CDR3 sequence (DNA): TGTGCCAGCAGTTTGGGGCTCGAAGAGACCCAGTACTTC. Amino acids: CASSLGLEETQYF.

This chain connects TRBV9 to TRBJ2-3, with 10 bases matching TRBD2. The germline CDR1 and CDR2 sequences are SGDLS and YYNGEE. This CDR3 region has 16 residues. Germline trimming cut 0 bases from V and 4 bases from J; bases unmatched to any gene: 5. The CDR3 nucleotides are TGTGCCAGCAGCGTAGGATCTAGCGGGAGTTCAGATACGCAGTATTTT. This gives the protein CASSVGSSGSSDTQYF.

The J gene is TRBJ2-7, the V gene TRBV5-1; 8 positions match TRBD1. The length of the CDR3 is 16 residues. Germline assignment: CDR1 SGHRS and CDR2 YFSETQ. V lost 1 base and J lost 1; bases outside the gene matches: 7. In DNA, the CDR3 is TGCGCCAGCAGCTTGTCGAGGGGACAGGTTTCCTACGAGCAGTACTTC. Its translation is CASSLSRGQVSYEQYF.

This clone appeared a single time. The chain uses TRBV12-5 and TRBJ2-2; the match to TRBD1 covers 9 bases. In germline, CDR1 is LGHNT, CDR2 FRNRAP. The CDR3 is made up of 16 amino acids. Germline trimming cut 3 bases from V and 5 bases from J; bases unmatched to any gene: 7. The CDR3 region has the DNA TGTGCTAGTGGTTTCTTGGGGACAGGGATAACCGGGGAGCTGTTTTTT. As protein: CASGFLGTGITGELFF.

The CDR3 DNA reads as TGTGCCAGCAGCTTAGCTAGGGGGCCGGGCACTGAAGCTTTCTTT. Amino acid sequence: CASSLARGPGTEAFF. The rearrangement uses TRBV7-2 and TRBJ1-1, with 7 positions matching TRBD1. CDR3 length: 15 residues. CDR1 and CDR2 from the germline V gene are SGHTA and FQGNSA. J lost 4 bases, V lost 0 bases, and 5 bases had no gene match.

This rearrangement joins TRBV19 to TRBJ1-3; maybe TRBD1 (6 bases). Germline values: CDR1 LNHDA, CDR2 SQIVND (reference sequence). Trimming pared 3 bases from V and 4 bases from J, leaving 16 bases between. This CDR3 region has 16 residues. The chain's CDR3 is CASSIRGAISGNTIYF. DNA for the CDR3: TGTGCCAGTAGTATTCGGGGGGCCATCTCCGGAAACACCATATATTTT.